Listed below are T cell receptor beta chains from one sample, sequenced in a study. TCRdb redid the calling of the 5' RACE reads with MiXCR, one entry per CDR3 protein. There are some 31,000 distinct CDR3 sequences in the sample; approximately 25% occur only once, and about 3.9% lies in the top ten. Sequenced material: naive CD4+ T cells sorted from a lymph node. Receptor source: a female donor with breast cancer. The CDR3 runs from the conserved cysteine through the conserved F or W. A D gene is named only where the DNA matches it firmly. Some rows mark clone size as missing; the rest say once, few, many or name a class of expanded clone.

size | J | length | D | V | CDR3 | DNA
few | TRBJ1-1 | 14 | NA | TRBV11-1 | CASSPRTSNTEAFF | TGTGCCAGCAGCCCCCGGACCTCGAACACTGAAGCTTTCTTT
few | TRBJ1-4 | 15 | NA | TRBV20-1 | CSARDYRVQGEKLFF | TGCAGCGCTAGAGATTACAGGGTCCAAGGGGAAAAACTGTTTTTT
NA | TRBJ1-6 | 18 | TRBD1 | TRBV4-2 | CASSQADRASSYNSPLHF | TGTGCCAGCAGCCAAGCTGACAGGGCTAGCTCCTATAATTCACCCCTCCACTTT
few | TRBJ2-1 | 13 | TRBD2 | TRBV20-1 | CSARETGGRVPFF | TGCAGTGCTAGAGAAACGGGCGGGAGGGTTCCGTTCTTC
NA | TRBJ2-1 | 15 | NA | TRBV4-3 | CASSHRKGNYNEQFF | TGCGCCAGCAGCCATAGGAAAGGGAACTACAATGAGCAGTTCTTC
few | TRBJ2-5 | 15 | TRBD1 | TRBV7-8 | CASRKGRGLGETQYF | TGTGCCAGCAGAAAGGGAAGGGGGCTGGGGGAGACCCAGTACTTC
many | TRBJ1-2 | 15 | NA | TRBV5-1 | CASSLDLTGSYGYTF | TGCGCCAGCAGCTTGGACTTGACAGGAAGCTATGGCTACACCTTC
few | TRBJ2-3 | 11 | NA | TRBV6-4 | CASSTGNTQYF | TGTGCCAGCAGCACGGGCAATACGCAGTATTTT
many | TRBJ1-5 | 13 | NA | TRBV20-1 | CSAPGQGNQPQHF | TGCAGTGCCCCGGGGCAGGGGAATCAGCCCCAGCATTTT
NA | TRBJ1-5 | 16 | NA | TRBV27 | CASGPRVGHRNQPQHF | TGTGCCAGCGGTCCCCGTGTGGGACACCGAAATCAGCCCCAGCATTTT
few | TRBJ2-1 | 14 | TRBD1 | TRBV20-1 | CSARVTGGLYEQFF | TGCAGTGCTAGAGTAACAGGGGGTCTTTATGAGCAGTTCTTC
few | TRBJ2-7 | 17 | NA | TRBV4-1 | CASSQPTQGSASYEQYF | TGCGCCAGCAGCCAACCAACGCAGGGTAGCGCTTCCTACGAGCAGTACTTC
many | TRBJ2-4 | 13 | NA | TRBV20-1 | CSASLGAKNIQYF | TGCAGTGCTAGTCTGGGGGCCAAAAACATTCAGTACTTC
NA | TRBJ1-1 | 15 | TRBD1 | TRBV30 | CAWDRSGGAGTEAFF | TGTGCCTGGGACCGGTCAGGGGGGGCTGGGACTGAAGCTTTCTTT
many | TRBJ2-3 | 12 | NA | TRBV10-3 | CAISEKGDTQYF | TGTGCCATCAGTGAGAAGGGGGATACGCAGTATTTT
few | TRBJ1-2 | 13 | NA | TRBV6-5 | CASSYGINYGYTF | TGTGCCAGCAGTTACGGGATCAACTATGGCTACACCTTC
NA | TRBJ1-1 | 14 | NA | TRBV9 | CASSVDPMNTEAFF | TGTGCCAGCAGCGTAGACCCCATGAACACTGAAGCTTTCTTT
many | TRBJ2-2 | 15 | TRBD2 | TRBV7-8 | CASSFSRGGPGELFF | TGTGCCAGCAGCTTCTCGCGGGGGGGCCCCGGGGAGCTGTTTTTT
medium-sized | TRBJ1-2 | 11 | NA | TRBV29-1 | CSVELLYGYTF | TGCAGCGTTGAACTACTCTATGGCTACACCTTC
NA | TRBJ2-2 | 14 | NA | TRBV7-2 | CASSLIGAGGELFF | TGTGCCAGCAGCTTAATCGGGGCTGGCGGGGAGCTGTTTTTT
many | TRBJ2-1 | 17 | TRBD2 | TRBV20-1 | CSARELSGRTGYNEQFF | TGCAGTGCTAGAGAATTGAGCGGGAGGACCGGTTACAATGAGCAGTTCTTC
NA | TRBJ2-3 | 13 | NA | TRBV24-1 | CATTTGAQDTQYF | TGTGCCACCACCACGGGGGCGCAAGATACGCAGTATTTT
NA | TRBJ1-1 | 16 | TRBD1 | TRBV12-3/TRBV12-4 | CASGPSTGPGNTEAFF | TGTGCCAGCGGACCTTCGACAGGGCCCGGGAACACTGAAGCTTTCTTT
once | TRBJ2-3 | 14 | NA | TRBV14 | CASSQEWIPDTQYF | TGTGCCAGCAGCCAAGAATGGATCCCAGATACGCAGTATTTT
many | TRBJ1-2 | 14 | TRBD1 | TRBV9 | CASSRTGGRGGYTF | TGTGCCAGCAGCCGGACAGGGGGTAGGGGTGGCTACACCTTC
NA | TRBJ2-3 | 13 | NA | TRBV7-8 | CASSFKNPDTQYF | TGTGCCAGCAGCTTCAAAAATCCAGATACGCAGTATTTT
medium-sized | TRBJ2-7 | 11 | NA | TRBV5-1 | CASSWGDEQYF | TGCGCCAGCAGCTGGGGGGACGAGCAGTACTTC
NA | TRBJ1-2 | 14 | NA | TRBV20-1 | CSARTNNQGRGYTF | TGCAGTGCTAGGACCAACAACCAGGGCCGGGGCTACACCTTC
NA | TRBJ2-7 | 15 | NA | TRBV2 | CASSELEGTSNEQYF | TGTGCCAGCAGTGAATTGGAGGGAACGAGTAACGAGCAGTACTTC
NA | TRBJ2-7 | 16 | TRBD2 | TRBV7-8 | CASSLGTSGKPYEQYF | TGTGCCAGCAGCTTAGGGACTAGCGGGAAGCCTTACGAGCAGTACTTC
medium-sized | TRBJ1-2 | 16 | NA | TRBV6-5 | CASSYSRAGRNYGYTF | TGTGCCAGCAGTTACTCGAGGGCAGGGCGTAACTATGGCTACACCTTC
few | TRBJ2-3 | 13 | NA | TRBV7-6 | CASSARATDTQYF | TGTGCCAGCAGTGCCCGGGCCACAGATACGCAGTATTTT
many | TRBJ2-1 | 15 | TRBD2 | TRBV5-1 | CASSLPGTSVGEQFF | TGCGCCAGCAGCCTACCTGGGACTAGCGTCGGTGAGCAGTTCTTC
few | TRBJ2-1 | 11 | NA | TRBV6-2/TRBV6-3 | CASSNFNEQFF | TGTGCCAGCAGTAATTTCAATGAGCAGTTCTTC
few | TRBJ1-2 | 11 | NA | TRBV6-6 | CVGYGLYGYTF | TGTGTCGGATACGGGTTATATGGCTACACCTTC
NA | TRBJ1-1 | 14 | TRBD1 | TRBV5-1 | CASSLTGANTEAFF | TGCGCCAGCAGCTTAACAGGGGCTAACACTGAAGCTTTCTTT
NA | TRBJ2-1 | 16 | TRBD2 | TRBV9 | CASSPRGLAGPHEQFF | TGTGCCAGCAGCCCAAGAGGTCTAGCGGGGCCCCATGAGCAGTTCTTC
few | TRBJ2-5 | 15 | NA | TRBV5-1 | CASSLAFTTQETQYF | TGCGCCAGCAGCTTGGCCTTCACTACCCAAGAGACCCAGTACTTC
few | TRBJ2-1 | 13 | NA | TRBV4-1 | CASSPSNGHGQFF | TGCGCCAGCAGCCCATCGAACGGACACGGACAGTTCTTC
many | TRBJ2-3 | 13 | NA | TRBV11-2 | CASSLADTDTQYF | TGTGCCAGCAGCTTAGCCGATACAGATACGCAGTATTTT
many | TRBJ1-6 | 15 | NA | TRBV6-5 | CASSRDSSYNSPLHF | TGTGCCAGCAGTCGAGACAGTTCCTATAATTCACCCCTCCACTTT
many | TRBJ2-7 | 14 | NA | TRBV5-1 | CASSLIDGAYEQYF | TGCGCCAGCAGCTTGATAGATGGAGCCTACGAGCAGTACTTC
few | TRBJ2-7 | 15 | NA | TRBV28 | CASSPPGGVSYEQYF | TGTGCCAGCAGTCCCCCCGGGGGCGTTTCCTACGAGCAGTACTTC
many | TRBJ2-5 | 13 | NA | TRBV7-9 | CASSLSAQETQYF | TGTGCCAGCAGCCTTTCGGCGCAAGAGACCCAGTACTTC
few | TRBJ2-3 | 17 | NA | TRBV7-2 | CASSPILLRDGTDTQYF | TGTGCCAGCAGCCCCATCTTATTGAGGGACGGCACAGATACGCAGTATTTT
few | TRBJ1-1 | 15 | TRBD1 | TRBV5-1 | CASSSRTGQNTEAFF | TGCGCCAGCAGCTCGCGGACAGGGCAGAACACTGAAGCTTTCTTT
few | TRBJ1-2 | 17 | TRBD1 | TRBV5-1 | CASSLADIGQGNYGYTF | TGCGCCAGCAGCTTGGCCGATATTGGACAGGGGAACTATGGCTACACCTTC
many | TRBJ2-1 | 17 | TRBD1 | TRBV7-8 | CASSLLPGQGRSYEQFF | TGTGCCAGCAGCCTGTTACCGGGACAGGGTAGGTCATATGAGCAGTTCTTC